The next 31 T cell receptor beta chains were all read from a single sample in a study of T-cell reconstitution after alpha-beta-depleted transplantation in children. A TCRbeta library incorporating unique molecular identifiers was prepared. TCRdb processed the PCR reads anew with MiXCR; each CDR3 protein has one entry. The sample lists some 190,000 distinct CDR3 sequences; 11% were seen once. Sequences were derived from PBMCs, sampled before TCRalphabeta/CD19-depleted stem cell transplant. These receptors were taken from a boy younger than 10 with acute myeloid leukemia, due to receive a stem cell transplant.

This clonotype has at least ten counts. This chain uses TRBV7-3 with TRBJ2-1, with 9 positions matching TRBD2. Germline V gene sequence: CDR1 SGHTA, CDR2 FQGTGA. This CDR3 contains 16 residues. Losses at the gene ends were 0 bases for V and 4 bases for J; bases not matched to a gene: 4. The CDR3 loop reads CASSLTREGPYNEQFF. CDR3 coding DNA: TGTGCCAGCAGCTTAACGCGGGAGGGCCCGTACAATGAGCAGTTCTTC.

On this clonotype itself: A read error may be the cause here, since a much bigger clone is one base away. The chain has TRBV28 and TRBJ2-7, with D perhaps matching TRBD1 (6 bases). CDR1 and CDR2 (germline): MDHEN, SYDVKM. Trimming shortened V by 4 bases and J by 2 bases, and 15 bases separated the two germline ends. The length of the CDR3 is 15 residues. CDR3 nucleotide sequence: TGTGCCAGCAGTTCAAATCGGGACATGACCTACGAGCAGTACTTC. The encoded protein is CASSSNRDMTYEQYF.

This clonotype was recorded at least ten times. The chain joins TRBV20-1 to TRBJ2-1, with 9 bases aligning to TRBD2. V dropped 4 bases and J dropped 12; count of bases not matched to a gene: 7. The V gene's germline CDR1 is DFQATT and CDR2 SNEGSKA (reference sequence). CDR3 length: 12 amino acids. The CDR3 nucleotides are TGCAGTGCTATTCCTAGCGGGATTGTGCAGTTCTTC. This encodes CSAIPSGIVQFF.

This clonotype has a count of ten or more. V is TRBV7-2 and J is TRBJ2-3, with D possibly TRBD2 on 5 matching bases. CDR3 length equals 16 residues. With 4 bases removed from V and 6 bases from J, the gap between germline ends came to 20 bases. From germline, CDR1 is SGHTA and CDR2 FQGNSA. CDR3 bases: TGTGCCAGCAGCTCCCCCCCGGGATCGCTATTGGATACGCAGTATTTT. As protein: CASSSPPGSLLDTQYF.

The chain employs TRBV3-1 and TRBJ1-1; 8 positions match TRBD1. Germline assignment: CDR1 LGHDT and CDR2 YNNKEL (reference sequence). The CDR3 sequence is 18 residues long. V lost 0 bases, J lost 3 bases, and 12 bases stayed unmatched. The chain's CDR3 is CASSQELQGAISDTEAFF. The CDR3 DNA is TGTGCCAGCAGCCAAGAATTGCAGGGGGCGATTTCGGACACTGAAGCTTTCTTT.

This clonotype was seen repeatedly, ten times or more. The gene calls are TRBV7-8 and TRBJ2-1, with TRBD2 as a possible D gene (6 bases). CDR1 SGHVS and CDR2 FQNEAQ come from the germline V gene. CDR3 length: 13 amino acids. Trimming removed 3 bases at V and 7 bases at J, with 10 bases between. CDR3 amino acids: CASSFNGRNEQFF. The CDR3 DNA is TGTGCCAGCAGCTTCAACGGGAGAAATGAGCAGTTCTTC.

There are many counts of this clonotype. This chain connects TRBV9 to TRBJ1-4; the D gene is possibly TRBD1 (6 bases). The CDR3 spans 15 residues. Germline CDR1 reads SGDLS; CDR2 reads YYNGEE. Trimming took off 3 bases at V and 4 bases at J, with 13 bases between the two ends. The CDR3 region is CASSDRGDINEKLFF. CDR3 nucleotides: TGTGCCAGCAGCGATCGTGGGGACATTAATGAAAAACTGTTTTTT.

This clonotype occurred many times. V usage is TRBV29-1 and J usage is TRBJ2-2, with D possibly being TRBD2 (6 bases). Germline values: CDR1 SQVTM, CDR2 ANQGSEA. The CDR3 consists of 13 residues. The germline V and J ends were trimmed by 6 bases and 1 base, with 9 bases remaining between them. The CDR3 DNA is TGCAGCGTAGAGACTAGGAACACCGGGGAGCTGTTTTTT. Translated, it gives CSVETRNTGELFF.

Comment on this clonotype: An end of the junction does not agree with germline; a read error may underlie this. In nucleotides, the CDR3 is TGTGCCAGCAGCCTAGCCCGCGGGGGCGACACTGAAGCTTTCTTT. Translation: CASSLARGGDTEAFF. This chain connects TRBV7-2 to TRBJ1-1, with D perhaps matching TRBD1 (6 bases). The CDR3 length is 15 residues. In germline, CDR1 is SGHTA, CDR2 FQGNSA.

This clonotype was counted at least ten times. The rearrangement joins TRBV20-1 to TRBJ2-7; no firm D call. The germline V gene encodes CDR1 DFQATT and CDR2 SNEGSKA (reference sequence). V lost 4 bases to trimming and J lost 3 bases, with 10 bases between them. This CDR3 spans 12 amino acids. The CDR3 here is CSAKHSDYEQYF. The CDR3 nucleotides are TGCAGTGCTAAACACAGTGACTACGAGCAGTACTTC.

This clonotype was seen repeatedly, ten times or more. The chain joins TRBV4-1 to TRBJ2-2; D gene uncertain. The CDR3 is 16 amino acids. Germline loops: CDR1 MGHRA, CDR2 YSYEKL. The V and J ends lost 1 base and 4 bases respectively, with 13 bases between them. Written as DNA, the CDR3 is TGCGCCAGCAGCCAAGTATCGGCAGCAAGCACCGGGGAGCTGTTTTTT. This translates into CASSQVSAASTGELFF.

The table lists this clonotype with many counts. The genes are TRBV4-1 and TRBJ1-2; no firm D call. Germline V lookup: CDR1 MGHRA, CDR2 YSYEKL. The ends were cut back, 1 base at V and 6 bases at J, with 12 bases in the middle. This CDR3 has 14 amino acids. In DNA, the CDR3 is TGCGCCAGCAGCCAAGCCGGGGTTAGGCATGGCTACACCTTC. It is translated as CASSQAGVRHGYTF.

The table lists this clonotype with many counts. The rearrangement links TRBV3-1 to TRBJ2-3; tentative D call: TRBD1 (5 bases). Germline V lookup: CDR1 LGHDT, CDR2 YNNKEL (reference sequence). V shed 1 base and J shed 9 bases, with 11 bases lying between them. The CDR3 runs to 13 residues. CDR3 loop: CASSQGGSGTQYF. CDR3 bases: TGTGCCAGCAGCCAAGGGGGATCAGGGACGCAGTATTTT.

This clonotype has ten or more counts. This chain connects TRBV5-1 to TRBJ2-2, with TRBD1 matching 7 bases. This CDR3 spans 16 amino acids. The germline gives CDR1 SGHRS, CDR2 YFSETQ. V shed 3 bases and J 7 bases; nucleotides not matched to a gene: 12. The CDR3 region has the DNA TGCGCCAGCAGCTGCACAGGGGTCTCAAGTGTCGGGGAGCTGTTTTTT. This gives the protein CASSCTGVSSVGELFF. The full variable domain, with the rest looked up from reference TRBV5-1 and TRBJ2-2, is KAGVTQTPRYLIKTRGQQVTLSCSPISGHRSVSWYQQTPGQGLQFLFEYFSETQRNKGNFPGRFSGRQFSNSRSEMNVSTLELGDSALYLCASSCTGVSSVGELFFGEGSRLTVL.

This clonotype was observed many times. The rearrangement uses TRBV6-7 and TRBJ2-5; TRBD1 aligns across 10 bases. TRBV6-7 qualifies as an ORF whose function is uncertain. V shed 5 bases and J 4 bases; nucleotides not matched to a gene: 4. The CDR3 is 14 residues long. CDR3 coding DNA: TGTGCCAGCAGTACAGGACAGGGGGGAGAGACCCAGTACTTC. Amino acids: CASSTGQGGETQYF.

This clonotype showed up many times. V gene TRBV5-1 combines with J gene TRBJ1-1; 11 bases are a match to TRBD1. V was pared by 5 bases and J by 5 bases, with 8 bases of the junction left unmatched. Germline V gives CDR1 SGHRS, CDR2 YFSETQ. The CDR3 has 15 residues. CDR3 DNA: TGCGCCAGCAGTACGGGACAGGGGGGACGGACTGAAGCTTTCTTT. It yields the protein CASSTGQGGRTEAFF.

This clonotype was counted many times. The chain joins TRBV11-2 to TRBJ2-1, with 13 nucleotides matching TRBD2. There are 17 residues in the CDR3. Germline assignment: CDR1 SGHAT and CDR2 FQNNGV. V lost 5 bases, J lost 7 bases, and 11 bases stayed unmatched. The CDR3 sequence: CASSKLAGGQWTNEQFF. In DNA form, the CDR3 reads TGTGCCAGCAGCAAACTAGCGGGGGGGCAGTGGACAAATGAGCAGTTCTTC.

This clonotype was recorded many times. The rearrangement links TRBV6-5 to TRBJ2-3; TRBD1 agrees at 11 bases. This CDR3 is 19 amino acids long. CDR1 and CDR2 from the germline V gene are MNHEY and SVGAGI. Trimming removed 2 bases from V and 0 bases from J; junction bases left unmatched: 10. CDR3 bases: TGTGCCAGCAGTTACGATCGGACAGGGGGCCAACCTAGCACAGATACGCAGTATTTT. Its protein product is CASSYDRTGGQPSTDTQYF.

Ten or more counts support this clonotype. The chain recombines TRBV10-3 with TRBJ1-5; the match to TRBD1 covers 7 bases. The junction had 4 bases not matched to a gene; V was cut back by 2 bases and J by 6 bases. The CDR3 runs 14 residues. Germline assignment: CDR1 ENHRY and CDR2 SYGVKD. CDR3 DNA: TGTGCCATCAGTGAGGGGCAGGGGGGTCAGCCCCAGCATTTT. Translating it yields CAISEGQGGQPQHF.

The CDR3 region has the DNA TGTGCCAGCTCACTCAATGCCAGGGAAGAGACCCAGTACTTC. It encodes CASSLNAREETQYF. The V and J genes are TRBV18 and TRBJ2-5, with D possibly TRBD1 on 5 matching bases. The CDR3 consists of 14 residues. The V gene's germline CDR1 is KGHSH and CDR2 LQKENI. Trimming removed 4 bases from V and 3 bases from J, with 12 bases in between.

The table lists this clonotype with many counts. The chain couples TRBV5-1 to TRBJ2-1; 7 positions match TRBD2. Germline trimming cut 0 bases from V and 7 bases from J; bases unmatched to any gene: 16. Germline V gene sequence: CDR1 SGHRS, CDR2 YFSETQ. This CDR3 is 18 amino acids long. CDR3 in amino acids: CASSLGRGGRAPRNEQFF. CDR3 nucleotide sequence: TGCGCCAGCAGCTTGGGTCGTGGGGGGAGGGCCCCAAGGAATGAGCAGTTCTTC.

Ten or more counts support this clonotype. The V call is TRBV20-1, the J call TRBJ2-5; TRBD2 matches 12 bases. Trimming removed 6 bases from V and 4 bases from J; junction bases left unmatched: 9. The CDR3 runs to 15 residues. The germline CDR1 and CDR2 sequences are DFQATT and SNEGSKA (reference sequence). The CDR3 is CSAADPGLAGETQYF. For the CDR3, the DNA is TGCAGTGCAGCCGATCCGGGACTAGCGGGAGAGACCCAGTACTTC.

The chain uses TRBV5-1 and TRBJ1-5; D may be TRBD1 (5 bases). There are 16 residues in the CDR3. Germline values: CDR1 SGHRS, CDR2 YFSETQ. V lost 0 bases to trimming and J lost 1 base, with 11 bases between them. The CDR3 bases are TGCGCCAGCAGCTTGGACGGGGGTAGGAGCAATCAGCCCCAGCATTTT. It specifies CASSLDGGRSNQPQHF.

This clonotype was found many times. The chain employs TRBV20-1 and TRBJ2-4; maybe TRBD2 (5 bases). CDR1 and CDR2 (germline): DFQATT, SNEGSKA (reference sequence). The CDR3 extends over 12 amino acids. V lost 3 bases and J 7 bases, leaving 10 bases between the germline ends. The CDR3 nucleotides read TGCAGTGCTAGGGTTGGCGGGAACATTCAGTACTTC. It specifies CSARVGGNIQYF.

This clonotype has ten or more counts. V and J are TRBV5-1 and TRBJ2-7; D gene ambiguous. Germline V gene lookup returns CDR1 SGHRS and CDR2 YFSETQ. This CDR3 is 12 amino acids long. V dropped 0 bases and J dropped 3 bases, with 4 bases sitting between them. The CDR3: CASSLDNYEQYF. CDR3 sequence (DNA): TGCGCCAGCAGCTTGGACAACTACGAGCAGTACTTC.

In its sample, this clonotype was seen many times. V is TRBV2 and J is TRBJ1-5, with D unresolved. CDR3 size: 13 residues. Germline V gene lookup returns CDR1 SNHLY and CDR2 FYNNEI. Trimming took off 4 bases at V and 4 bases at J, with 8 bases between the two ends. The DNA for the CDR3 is TGTGCCAGCAGTGGAAGGGAGAATCAGCCCCAGCATTTT. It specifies CASSGRENQPQHF.

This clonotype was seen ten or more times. The CDR3, as DNA: TGCGCCAGCAGCTTGGGTCGGGGGGTGGAGATCTACGAGCAGTACTTC. Its translation: CASSLGRGVEIYEQYF. The rearrangement joins TRBV5-1 to TRBJ2-7, with 7 bases identical to TRBD2. Germline V gene sequence: CDR1 SGHRS, CDR2 YFSETQ. The CDR3 is made up of 16 amino acids. With V trimmed by 0 bases and J by 3 bases, 9 bases remained unmatched.

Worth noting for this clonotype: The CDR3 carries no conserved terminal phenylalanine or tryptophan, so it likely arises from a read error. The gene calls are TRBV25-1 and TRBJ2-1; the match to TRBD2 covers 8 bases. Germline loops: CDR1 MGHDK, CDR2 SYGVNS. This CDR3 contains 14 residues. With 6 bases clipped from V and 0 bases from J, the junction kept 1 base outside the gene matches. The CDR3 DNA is TGTGCCAGCAGCAGCGGGAGCTCCTACAATGAGCAGTTCTAC. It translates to CASSSGSSYNEQFY.

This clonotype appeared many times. This chain's CDR3 is CASSRGRARASTDTQYF. The CDR3 region has the DNA TGTGCCAGCAGCCGCGGACGGGCTAGAGCTAGCACAGATACGCAGTATTTT. The chain carries TRBV7-3 and TRBJ2-3; D is unresolved. The CDR3 sequence is 17 residues long. V gave up 5 bases and J gave up 0 bases, with 18 bases separating them. CDR1 and CDR2 from the germline V gene are SGHTA and FQGTGA.

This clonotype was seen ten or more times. CDR3 loop: CSVEHRAYEQYF. The CDR3 nucleotides are TGCAGCGTTGAACACAGGGCCTACGAGCAGTACTTC. V is TRBV29-1 and J is TRBJ2-7, with TRBD1 as a possible D gene (6 bases). Trimming removed 2 bases from V and 2 bases from J, with 7 bases in between. The CDR3 totals 12 residues. Per the germline V gene, CDR1 is SQVTM and CDR2 is ANQGSEA.

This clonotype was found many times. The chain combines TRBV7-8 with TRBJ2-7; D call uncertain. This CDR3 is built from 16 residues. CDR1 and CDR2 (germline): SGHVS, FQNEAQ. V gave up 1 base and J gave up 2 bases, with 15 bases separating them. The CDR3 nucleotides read TGTGCCAGCAGCTTAGACTGGGGATACGACACCTACGAGCAGTACTTC. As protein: CASSLDWGYDTYEQYF. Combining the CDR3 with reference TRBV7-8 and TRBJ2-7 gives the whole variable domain GAGVSQSPRYKVAKRGQDVALRCDPISGHVSLFWYQQALGQGPEFLTYFQNEAQLDKSGLPSDRFFAERPEGSVSTLKIQRTQQEDSAVYLCASSLDWGYDTYEQYFGPGTRLTVT.